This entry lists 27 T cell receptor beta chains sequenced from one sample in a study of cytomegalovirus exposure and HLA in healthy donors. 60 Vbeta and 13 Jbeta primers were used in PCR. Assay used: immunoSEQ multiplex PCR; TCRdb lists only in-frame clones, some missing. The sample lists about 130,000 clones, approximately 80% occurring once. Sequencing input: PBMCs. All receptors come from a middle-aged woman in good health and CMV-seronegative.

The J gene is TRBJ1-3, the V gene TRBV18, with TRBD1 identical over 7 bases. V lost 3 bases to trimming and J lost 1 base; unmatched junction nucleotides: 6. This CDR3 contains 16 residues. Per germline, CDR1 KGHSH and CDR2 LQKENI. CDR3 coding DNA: TGTGCCAGCTCACCCCGGGAGGGGGCATCTGGAAACACCATATATTTT. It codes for CASSPREGASGNTIYF. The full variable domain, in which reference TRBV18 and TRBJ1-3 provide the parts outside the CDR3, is NAGVMQNPRHLVRRRGQEARLRCSPMKGHSHVYWYRQLPEEGLKFMVYLQKENIIDESGMPKERFSAEFPKEGPSILRIQQVVRGDSAAYFCASSPREGASGNTIYFGEGSWLTVV.

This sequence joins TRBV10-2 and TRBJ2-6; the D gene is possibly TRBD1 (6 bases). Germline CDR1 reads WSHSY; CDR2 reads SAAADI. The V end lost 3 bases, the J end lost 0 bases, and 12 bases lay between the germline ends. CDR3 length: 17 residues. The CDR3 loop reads CASSEGQFRSGANVLTF. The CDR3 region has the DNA TGCGCCAGCAGTGAAGGACAGTTCCGCTCTGGGGCCAACGTCCTGACTTTC.

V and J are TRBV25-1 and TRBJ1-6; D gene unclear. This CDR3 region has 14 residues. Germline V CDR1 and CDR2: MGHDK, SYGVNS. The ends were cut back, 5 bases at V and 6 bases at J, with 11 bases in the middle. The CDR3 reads CASSKLGGNSPLHF. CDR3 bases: TGTGCCAGCAGTAAACTAGGCGGTAATTCACCCCTCCACTTT. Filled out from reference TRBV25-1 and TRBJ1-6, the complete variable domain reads EADIYQTPRYLVIGTGKKITLECSQTMGHDKMYWYQQDPGMELHLIHYSYGVNSTEKGDLSSESTVSRIRTEHFPLTLESARPSHTSQYLCASSKLGGNSPLHFGNGTRLTVT.

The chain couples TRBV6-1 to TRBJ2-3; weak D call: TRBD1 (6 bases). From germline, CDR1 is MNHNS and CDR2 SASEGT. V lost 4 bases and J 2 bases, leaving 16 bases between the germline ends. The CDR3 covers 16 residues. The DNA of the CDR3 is TGTGCCAGCAGTGGAGTGGGGGCAGCGATCACAGATACGCAGTATTTT. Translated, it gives CASSGVGAAITDTQYF.

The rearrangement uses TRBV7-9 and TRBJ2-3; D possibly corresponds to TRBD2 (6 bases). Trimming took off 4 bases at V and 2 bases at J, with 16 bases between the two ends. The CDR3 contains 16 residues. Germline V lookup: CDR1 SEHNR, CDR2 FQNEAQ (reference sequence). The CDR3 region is CASSSPPGAHTDTQYF. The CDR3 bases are TGTGCCAGCAGCTCCCCTCCGGGAGCACACACAGATACGCAGTATTTT.

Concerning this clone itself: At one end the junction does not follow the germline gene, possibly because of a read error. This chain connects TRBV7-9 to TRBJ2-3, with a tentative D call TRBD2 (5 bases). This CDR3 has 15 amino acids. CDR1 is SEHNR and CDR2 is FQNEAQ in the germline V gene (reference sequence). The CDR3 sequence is CSSSLFRTSTDTQYF. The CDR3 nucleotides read TGTTCCAGCAGCTTATTCAGGACTAGCACAGATACGCAGTATTTT.

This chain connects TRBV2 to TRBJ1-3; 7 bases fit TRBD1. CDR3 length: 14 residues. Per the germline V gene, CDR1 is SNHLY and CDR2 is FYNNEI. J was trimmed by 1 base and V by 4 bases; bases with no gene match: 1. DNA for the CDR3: TGTGCCAGCAGTGTACAGGGGTCTGGAAACACCATATATTTT. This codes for CASSVQGSGNTIYF. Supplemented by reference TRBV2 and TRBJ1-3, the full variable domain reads EPEVTQTPSHQVTQMGQEVILRCVPISNHLYFYWYRQILGQKVEFLVSFYNNEISEKSEIFDDQFSVERPDGSNFTLKIRSTKLEDSAMYFCASSVQGSGNTIYFGEGSWLTVV.

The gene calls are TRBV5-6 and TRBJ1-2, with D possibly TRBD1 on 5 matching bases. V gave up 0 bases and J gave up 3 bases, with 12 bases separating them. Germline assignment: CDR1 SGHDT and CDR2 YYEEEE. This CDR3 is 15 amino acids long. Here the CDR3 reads CASSLGPGTDYGYTF. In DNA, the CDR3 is TGTGCCAGCAGCTTGGGTCCGGGGACTGACTATGGCTACACCTTC.

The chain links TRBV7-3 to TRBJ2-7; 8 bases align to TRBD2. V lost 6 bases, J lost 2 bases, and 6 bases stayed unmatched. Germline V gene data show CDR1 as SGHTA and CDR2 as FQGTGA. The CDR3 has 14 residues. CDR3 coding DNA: TGTGCCAGCAGTCCGGGAGGGTCCCCCTACGAGCAGTACTTC. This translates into CASSPGGSPYEQYF.

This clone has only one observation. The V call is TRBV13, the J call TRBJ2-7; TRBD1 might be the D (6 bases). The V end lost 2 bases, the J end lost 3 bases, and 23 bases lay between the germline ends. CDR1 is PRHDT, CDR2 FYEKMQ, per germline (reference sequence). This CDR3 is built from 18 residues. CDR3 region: CASSLRTYTGLGNYEQYF. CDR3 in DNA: TGTGCCAGCAGCTTACGTACATACACAGGGTTGGGGAACTACGAGCAGTACTTC.

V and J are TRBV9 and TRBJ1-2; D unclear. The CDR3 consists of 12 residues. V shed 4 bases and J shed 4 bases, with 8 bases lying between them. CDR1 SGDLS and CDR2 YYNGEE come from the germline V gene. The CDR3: CASSSGVYGYTF. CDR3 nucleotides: TGTGCCAGCAGCTCCGGGGTCTATGGCTACACCTTC.

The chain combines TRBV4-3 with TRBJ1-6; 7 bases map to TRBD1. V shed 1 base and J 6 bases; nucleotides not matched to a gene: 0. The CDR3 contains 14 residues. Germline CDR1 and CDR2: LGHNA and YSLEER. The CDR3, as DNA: TGCGCCAGCAGCCAAGGACAGGGTAATTCACCCCTCCACTTT. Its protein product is CASSQGQGNSPLHF.

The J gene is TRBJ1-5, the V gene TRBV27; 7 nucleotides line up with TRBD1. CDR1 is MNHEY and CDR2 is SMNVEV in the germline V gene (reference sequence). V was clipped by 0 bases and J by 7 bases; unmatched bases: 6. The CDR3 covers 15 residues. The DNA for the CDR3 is TGTGCCAGCAGTTTATCAGGGGGCGCAGGGCAGCCCCAGCATTTT. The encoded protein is CASSLSGGAGQPQHF.

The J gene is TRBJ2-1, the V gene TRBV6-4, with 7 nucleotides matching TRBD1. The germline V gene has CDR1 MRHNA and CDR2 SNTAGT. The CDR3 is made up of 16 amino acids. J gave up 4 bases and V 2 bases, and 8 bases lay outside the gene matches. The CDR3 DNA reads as TGTGCCAGCAGTGACCAGTTAAGGGACAGATACAATGAGCAGTTCTTC. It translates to CASSDQLRDRYNEQFF.

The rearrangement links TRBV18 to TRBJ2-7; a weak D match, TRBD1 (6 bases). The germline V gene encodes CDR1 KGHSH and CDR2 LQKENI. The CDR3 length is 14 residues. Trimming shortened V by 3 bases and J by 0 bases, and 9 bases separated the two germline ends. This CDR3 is CASSPTTGSYEQYF. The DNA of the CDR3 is TGTGCCAGCTCACCCACGACAGGCTCCTACGAGCAGTACTTC.

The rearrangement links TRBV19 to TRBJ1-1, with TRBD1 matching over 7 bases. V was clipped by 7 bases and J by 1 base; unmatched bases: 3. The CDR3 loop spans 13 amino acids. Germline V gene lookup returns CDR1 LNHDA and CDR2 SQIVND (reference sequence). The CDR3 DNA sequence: TGTGCCAGTACCCCAGGGGGGAACACTGAAGCTTTCTTT. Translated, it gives CASTPGGNTEAFF.

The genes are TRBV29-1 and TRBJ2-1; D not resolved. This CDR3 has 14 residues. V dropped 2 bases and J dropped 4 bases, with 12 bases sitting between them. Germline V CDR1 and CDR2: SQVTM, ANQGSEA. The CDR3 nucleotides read TGCAGCGTTGAAAGTAGAACCCCTTACAATGAGCAGTTCTTC. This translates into CSVESRTPYNEQFF.

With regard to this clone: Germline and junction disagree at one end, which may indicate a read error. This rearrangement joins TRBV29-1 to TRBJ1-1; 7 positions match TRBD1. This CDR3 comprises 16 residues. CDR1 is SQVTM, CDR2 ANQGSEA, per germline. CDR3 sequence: CSPEGGTGRMNTEAFF. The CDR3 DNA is TGCAGCCCTGAAGGGGGCACAGGTAGAATGAACACTGAGGCTTTCTTT. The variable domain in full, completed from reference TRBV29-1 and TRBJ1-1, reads SAVISQKPSRDICQRGTSLTIQCQVDSQVTMMFWYRQQPGQSLTLIATANQGSEATYESGFVIDKFPISRPNLTFSTLTVSNMSPEDSSIYLCSPEGGTGRMNTEAFFGQGTRLTVV.

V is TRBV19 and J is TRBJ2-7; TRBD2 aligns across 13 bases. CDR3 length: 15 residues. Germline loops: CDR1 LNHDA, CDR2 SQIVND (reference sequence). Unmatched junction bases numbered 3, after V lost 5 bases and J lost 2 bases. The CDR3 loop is CASSATSGGAYEQYF. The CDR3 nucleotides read TGTGCCAGTAGTGCCACTAGCGGGGGGGCCTACGAGCAGTACTTC.

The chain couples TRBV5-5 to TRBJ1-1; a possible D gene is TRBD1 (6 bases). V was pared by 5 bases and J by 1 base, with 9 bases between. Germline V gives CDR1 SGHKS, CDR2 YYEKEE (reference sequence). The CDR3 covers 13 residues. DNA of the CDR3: TGTGCCAGCAGGCGGACAGAGAACACTGAAGCTTTCTTT. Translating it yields CASRRTENTEAFF.

This chain's CDR3 is CASSLATGGTEAFF. The CDR3 DNA follows: TGTGCCAGCAGCTTAGCGACAGGGGGCACTGAAGCTTTCTTT. This rearrangement joins TRBV7-6 to TRBJ1-1, with 9 bases lining up with TRBD1. The CDR3 has 14 residues. Germline-derived CDR1 and CDR2 are SGHVS and FNYEAQ. V lost 0 bases, J lost 4 bases, and 0 bases stayed unmatched.

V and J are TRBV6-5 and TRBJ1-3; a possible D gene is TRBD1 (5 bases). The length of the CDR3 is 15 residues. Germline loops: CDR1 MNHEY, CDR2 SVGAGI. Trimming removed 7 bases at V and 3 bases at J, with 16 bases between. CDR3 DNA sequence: TGTGCCAGCATCGAAACAGGAGCCGTTGGAAACACCATATATTTT. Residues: CASIETGAVGNTIYF.

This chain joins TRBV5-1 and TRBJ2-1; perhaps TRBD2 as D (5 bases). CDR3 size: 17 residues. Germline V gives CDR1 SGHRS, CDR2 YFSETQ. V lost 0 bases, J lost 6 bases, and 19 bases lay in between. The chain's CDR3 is CASSLGSWAPRGNEQFF. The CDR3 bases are TGCGCCAGCAGCTTGGGTTCCTGGGCCCCTCGGGGCAATGAGCAGTTCTTC. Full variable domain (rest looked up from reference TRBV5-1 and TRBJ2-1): KAGVTQTPRYLIKTRGQQVTLSCSPISGHRSVSWYQQTPGQGLQFLFEYFSETQRNKGNFPGRFSGRQFSNSRSEMNVSTLELGDSALYLCASSLGSWAPRGNEQFFGPGTRLTVL.

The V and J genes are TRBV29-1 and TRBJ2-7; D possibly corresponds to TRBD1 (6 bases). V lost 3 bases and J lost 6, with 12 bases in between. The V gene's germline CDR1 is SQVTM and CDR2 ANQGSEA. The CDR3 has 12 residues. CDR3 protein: CSVESTGSEQYF. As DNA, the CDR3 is TGCAGCGTTGAGAGCACAGGGTCCGAGCAGTACTTC.

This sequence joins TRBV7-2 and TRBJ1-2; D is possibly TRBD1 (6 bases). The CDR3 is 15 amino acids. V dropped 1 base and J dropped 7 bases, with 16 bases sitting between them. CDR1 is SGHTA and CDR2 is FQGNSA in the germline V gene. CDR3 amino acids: CASSLESGGGRGYTF. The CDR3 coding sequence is TGTGCCAGCAGCTTAGAATCGGGAGGGGGACGTGGCTACACCTTC.

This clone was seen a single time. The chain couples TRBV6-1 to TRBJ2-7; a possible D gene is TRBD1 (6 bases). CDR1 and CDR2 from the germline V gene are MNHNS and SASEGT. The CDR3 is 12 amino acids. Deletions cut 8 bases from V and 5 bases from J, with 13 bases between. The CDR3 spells CASQDQGNEQYF. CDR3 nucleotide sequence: TGTGCCAGCCAAGACCAGGGGAACGAGCAGTACTTC.

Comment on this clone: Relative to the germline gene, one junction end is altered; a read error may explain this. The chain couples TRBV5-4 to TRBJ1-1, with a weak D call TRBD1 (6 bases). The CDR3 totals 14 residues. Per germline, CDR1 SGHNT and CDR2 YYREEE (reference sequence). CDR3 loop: CASSFARGGTEAFF. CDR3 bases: TGTGCCAGCAGCTTCGCCAGGGGCGGCACTGAGGCTTTCTTT.